These 19 T cell receptor beta chains were sequenced from one sample in a study of cytomegalovirus exposure and HLA in healthy donors. Only in-frame clones appear in the TCRdb table, and some are missing; sequencing was by immunoSEQ multiplex PCR. The table shows 100,000 to 150,000 clones, with nearly 90% occurring only once. What was sequenced was PBMCs. These TCRs come from a woman between 18 and 29 years old in good health and CMV-seronegative.

This sequence joins TRBV29-1 and TRBJ1-2, with 9 positions matching TRBD1. Germline trimming cut 7 bases from V and 5 bases from J; bases unmatched to any gene: 11. The germline gives CDR1 SQVTM, CDR2 ANQGSEA. This CDR3 has 14 residues. The CDR3, as DNA: TGCAGCGCTGGGACCGGGACAGGGATATATGGCTACACCTTC. It codes for CSAGTGTGIYGYTF.

In this sample, this clone turned up a few times. This chain joins TRBV20-1 and TRBJ1-1; D remains ambiguous. The germline V and J ends were trimmed by 4 bases and 8 bases, with 8 bases remaining between them. The CDR3 has 10 amino acids. Germline CDR1 is DFQATT and CDR2 is SNEGSKA (reference sequence). The CDR3 spells CSANGREAFF. CDR3 DNA: TGCAGTGCTAACGGCAGGGAAGCTTTCTTT.

The rearrangement joins TRBV5-1 to TRBJ2-3; 7 bases map to TRBD1. Germline-derived CDR1 and CDR2 are SGHRS and YFSETQ. V lost 1 base and J lost 5; bases outside the gene matches: 4. The CDR3 consists of 14 residues. CDR3 in amino acids: CASSLRGPGDTQYF. In DNA form, the CDR3 reads TGCGCCAGCAGCTTGAGGGGGCCTGGAGATACGCAGTATTTT. Full variable domain (missing parts from reference TRBV5-1 and TRBJ2-3): KAGVTQTPRYLIKTRGQQVTLSCSPISGHRSVSWYQQTPGQGLQFLFEYFSETQRNKGNFPGRFSGRQFSNSRSEMNVSTLELGDSALYLCASSLRGPGDTQYFGPGTRLTVL.

The chain employs TRBV4-2 and TRBJ2-7; D possibly corresponds to TRBD1 (6 bases). The CDR3 is 13 amino acids. The V end was cut by 3 bases, the J end by 4 bases, with 10 bases between. Germline loops: CDR1 LGHNA, CDR2 YNFKEQ. CDR3 bases: TGTGCCAGCAGCCAGGGGACATTTTACGAGCAGTACTTC. Translation gives CASSQGTFYEQYF.

The V call is TRBV5-1, the J call TRBJ1-2, with 9 positions matching TRBD1. CDR3 length: 13 residues. After removal of 5 bases from V and 8 bases from J, the junction contained 7 bases not matched to a gene. Germline V gives CDR1 SGHRS, CDR2 YFSETQ. CDR3 sequence: CASSWGQGRGYTF. CDR3 nucleotide sequence: TGCGCCAGCAGTTGGGGACAGGGACGAGGCTACACCTTC. Drawing the rest from reference TRBV5-1 and TRBJ1-2, the complete variable domain is KAGVTQTPRYLIKTRGQQVTLSCSPISGHRSVSWYQQTPGQGLQFLFEYFSETQRNKGNFPGRFSGRQFSNSRSEMNVSTLELGDSALYLCASSWGQGRGYTFGSGTRLTVV.

The chain carries TRBV7-8 and TRBJ2-7; the D gene is possibly TRBD1 (6 bases). CDR3 length: 15 amino acids. CDR1 and CDR2 (germline): SGHVS, FQNEAQ. Trimming cost V 5 bases and J 1 base, with 15 bases left between them. CDR3 in amino acids: CASSPRTAQSYEQYF. Written as DNA, the CDR3 is TGTGCCAGCAGCCCGCGGACAGCGCAGTCCTACGAGCAGTACTTC.

The chain employs TRBV2 and TRBJ2-3; perhaps TRBD2 as D (5 bases). The CDR3 sequence is 13 residues long. Per germline, CDR1 SNHLY and CDR2 FYNNEI. Between the trimmed V and J ends, which lost 2 bases and 6 bases, there was a span of 9 bases. CDR3 protein: CASSESSKDTQYF. CDR3 in DNA: TGTGCCAGCAGTGAATCTAGCAAGGATACGCAGTATTTT. Drawing the rest from reference TRBV2 and TRBJ2-3, the complete variable domain is EPEVTQTPSHQVTQMGQEVILRCVPISNHLYFYWYRQILGQKVEFLVSFYNNEISEKSEIFDDQFSVERPDGSNFTLKIRSTKLEDSAMYFCASSESSKDTQYFGPGTRLTVL.

V and J are TRBV6-1 and TRBJ1-5, with D uncertain. V was cut by 9 bases and J by 4 bases, with 13 bases left in between. This CDR3 is 13 amino acids long. Germline CDR1 and CDR2: MNHNS and SASEGT. The CDR3 protein is CASTETQNQPQHF. CDR3 DNA sequence: TGTGCCAGTACAGAGACACAAAATCAGCCCCAGCATTTT.

This chain links TRBV5-1 with TRBJ2-7; 11 bases agree with TRBD2. Germline CDR1 and CDR2: SGHRS and YFSETQ. The CDR3 consists of 15 residues. Germline trimming cut 4 bases from V and 0 bases from J; bases unmatched to any gene: 3. CDR3 DNA: TGCGCCAGCAGCCCCGGACTAGCGGGCTCCTACGAGCAGTACTTC. Translation: CASSPGLAGSYEQYF.

The genes are TRBV19 and TRBJ2-2; tentatively, D is TRBD1 (6 bases). The germline V gene has CDR1 LNHDA and CDR2 SQIVND (reference sequence). The CDR3 is made up of 15 amino acids. V was pared by 4 bases and J by 3 bases, with 12 bases between. The CDR3 nucleotides read TGTGCCAGTAGTACTGGACAGTACTACACCGGGGAGCTGTTTTTT. Protein sequence: CASSTGQYYTGELFF.

The chain employs TRBV28 and TRBJ2-7; perhaps TRBD2 as D (7 bases). CDR1 is MDHEN and CDR2 is SYDVKM in the germline V gene. The ends were cut back, 4 bases at V and 2 bases at J, with 18 bases in the middle. The CDR3 runs 16 residues. The CDR3 DNA follows: TGTGCCAGCAGTTCCGGAGGGGGGGGGCTGGCCTACGAGCAGTACTTC. As protein: CASSSGGGGLAYEQYF.

This clone was recorded a few times. This chain uses TRBV7-6 with TRBJ2-2, with 8 bases lining up with TRBD2. Trimming took 5 bases from V and 4 from J; bases not matched to a gene: 6. In germline, CDR1 is SGHVS, CDR2 FNYEAQ. CDR3 length equals 15 residues. The CDR3 loop reads CASSPGGASTGELFF. DNA of the CDR3: TGTGCCAGCAGCCCCGGGGGGGCCAGCACCGGGGAGCTGTTTTTT.

The J gene is TRBJ2-2, the V gene TRBV5-1, with TRBD2 matching 8 bases. The CDR3 runs 16 residues. In germline, CDR1 is SGHRS, CDR2 YFSETQ. V lost 3 bases, J lost 3 bases, and 7 bases stayed unmatched. The CDR3 reads CASSYGTSRDTGELFF. CDR3 DNA sequence: TGCGCCAGCAGCTACGGGACTAGTCGAGACACCGGGGAGCTGTTTTTT.

In this sample, this clone turned up a few times. The CDR3 region has the DNA TGTGCCAGGGACAGGGTCACCTTC. Its translation: CARDRVTF. The chain uses TRBV27 and TRBJ1-2; 8 bases line up with TRBD1. The CDR3 totals 8 residues. CDR1 and CDR2 (germline): MNHEY, SMNVEV (reference sequence). V shed 9 bases, J shed 13 bases, and the junction held 1 base outside the gene matches.

The rearrangement joins TRBV4-1 to TRBJ2-4, with 8 bases lining up with TRBD2. J lost 3 bases, V lost 3 bases, and 7 bases had no gene match. This CDR3 is built from 16 residues. CDR1 and CDR2 (germline): MGHRA, YSYEKL. In nucleotides, the CDR3 is TGCGCCAGCAGCCACCAGCGGGGGCTTAGCAAAAACATTCAGTACTTC. Translating it yields CASSHQRGLSKNIQYF.

This rearrangement joins TRBV18 to TRBJ1-4; 8 bases are a match to TRBD1. CDR3 length equals 14 residues. The germline V gene encodes CDR1 KGHSH and CDR2 LQKENI. The V gene end was trimmed by 3 bases and the J gene end by 3 bases; junction bases not matched to a gene: 0. CDR3: CASSPTGANEKLFF. Written as DNA, the CDR3 is TGTGCCAGCTCACCGACAGGGGCTAATGAAAAACTGTTTTTT.

The chain combines TRBV2 with TRBJ2-1; unclear D gene. The germline V gene has CDR1 SNHLY and CDR2 FYNNEI. V lost 1 base to trimming and J lost 2 bases, with 9 bases between them. The CDR3 spans 15 residues. The chain's CDR3 is CASSEDLATYNEQFF. CDR3 in DNA: TGTGCCAGCAGTGAAGATTTGGCCACCTACAATGAGCAGTTCTTC.

Here the CDR3 reads CASIAGERAYGYTF. CDR3 bases: TGTGCCAGTATCGCCGGAGAGAGAGCTTATGGCTACACCTTC. V and J are TRBV19 and TRBJ1-2; D gene unclear. V was trimmed by 7 bases and J by 5 bases, leaving 17 bases between them. Germline V gene data show CDR1 as LNHDA and CDR2 as SQIVND (reference sequence). The CDR3 spans 14 residues.

The V call is TRBV21-1, the J call TRBJ2-7; the DNA was not used to check the table's D call, TRBD1. TRBV21-1 is a pseudogene locus. The CDR3 sequence is 15 residues long. Here the CDR3 reads CASSKVPGHRYEQYF. The CDR3 coding sequence is TGTGCCAGCAGCAAAGTTCCGGGACATCGCTACGAGCAGTACTTC.